Listed below are T cell receptor beta chains from one sample, sequenced in a study of blood T cell repertoires in COVID-19. TCRdb's copy holds only in-frame clones and misses some; the assay was immunoSEQ multiplex PCR. The data hold about 240,000 clones, with approximately 78% observed a single time. The sequenced sample was peripheral blood. The receptors originated from a woman of 80 years or more with COVID-19, enrolled during active disease. The CDR3 runs from the conserved cysteine through the conserved F or W. A D gene is named only where the DNA matches it firmly. A row's size may be missing; if present it is once, few, many or a size class.

d_call | clone_size | j_call | v_call | cdr3_aa | cdr3_nt
TRBD2 | NA | TRBJ2-3 | TRBV6-4 | CASSQGLAAPSTDTQYF | TGTGCCAGCAGCCAGGGACTAGCGGCCCCTAGCACAGATACGCAGTATTTT
NA | NA | TRBJ2-3 | TRBV9 | CASSDGADTQYF | TGTGCCAGCAGCGACGGGGCAGATACGCAGTATTTT
TRBD1 | NA | TRBJ1-1 | TRBV11-3 | CASSSGQLNTEAFF | TGTGCCAGCAGCTCGGGACAGTTGAACACTGAAGCTTTCTTT
NA | NA | TRBJ1-1 | TRBV7-3 | CASRSDTMNTEAFF | TGTGCCAGCAGGTCCGACACCATGAACACTGAAGCTTTCTTT
NA | once | TRBJ1-1 | TRBV9 | CASSAGGGLNTEAFF | TGTGCCAGCAGCGCTGGGGGGGGGTTGAACACTGAAGCTTTCTTT
TRBD1 | NA | TRBJ1-2 | TRBV11-2 | CASSSLQGAGYGYTF | TGTGCCAGCAGCTCCTTACAGGGGGCTGGCTATGGCTACACCTTC
NA | once | TRBJ1-3 | TRBV6-6 | CASRQTAFSGNTIYF | TGTGCCAGCAGACAGACAGCGTTCTCTGGAAACACCATATATTTT
TRBD1 | NA | TRBJ1-3 | TRBV6-5 | CASSETGGYGNTIYF | TGTGCCAGCAGCGAGACAGGGGGCTATGGAAACACCATATATTTT
NA | NA | TRBJ2-2 | TRBV7-2 | CASSSPAAVNTGELFF | TGTGCCAGCAGCTCCCCAGCCGCGGTGAACACCGGGGAGCTGTTTTTT
NA | NA | TRBJ1-4 | TRBV7-2 | CASSWTLSSGLFF | TGTGCCAGCAGTTGGACCCTTAGTTCGGGGCTGTTTTTT
TRBD2 | NA | TRBJ2-7 | TRBV27 | CASGSPGLGLNF | TGTGCCAGCGGCTCGCCGGGACTAGGCCTGAACTTC
TRBD1 | NA | TRBJ1-5 | TRBV19 | CASSVDRGGKPQHF | TGTGCCAGTAGTGTAGACAGGGGTGGTAAGCCCCAGCATTTT
NA | NA | TRBJ1-1 | TRBV9 | CASSVLSGTTQNSEAFF | TGTGCCAGCAGCGTTCTCTCCGGGACAACGCAAAACTCTGAAGCTTTCTTT
TRBD1 | once | TRBJ1-6 | TRBV12-3/TRBV12-4 | CASSPDRETPLHF | TGTGCCAGCAGTCCCGACAGGGAGACACCCCTCCACTTT
TRBD2 | NA | TRBJ2-1 | TRBV30 | CAWSEDGGLHEQFF | TGTGCCTGGAGTGAGGACGGGGGGTTGCATGAGCAGTTCTTC
NA | few | TRBJ2-7 | TRBV30 | CAWRGNYEQYF | TGTGCCTGGCGGGGAAACTACGAGCAGTACTTC
NA | NA | TRBJ2-7 | TRBV7-2 | CASSLAATGSYEQYF | TGTGCCAGCAGCTTAGCTGCAACTGGCTCCTACGAGCAGTACTTC
NA | few | TRBJ2-1 | TRBV6-5 | CASSRGYNEQFF | TGTGCCAGCAGTAGGGGATACAATGAGCAGTTCTTC
TRBD1 | NA | TRBJ1-2 | TRBV19 | CASRPLGGQGAGGYTF | TGTGCCAGTAGGCCGCTTGGAGGACAGGGGGCGGGCGGCTACACCTTC
NA | NA | TRBJ2-7 | TRBV2 | CASSGVSGPNTYEQYF | TGTGCCAGCAGTGGGGTAAGCGGGCCTAACACCTACGAGCAGTACTTC
NA | NA | TRBJ2-7 | TRBV23-1 | CASSQDKFRDDGIYEQYF | TGCGCCAGCAGTCAAGATAAGTTTCGGGATGACGGAATATACGAGCAGTACTTC
TRBD1 | NA | TRBJ1-6 | TRBV6-5 | CASNQRQGFSPLHF | TGTGCCAGCAACCAGAGACAGGGCTTCTCACCCCTCCACTTT
TRBD1 | few | TRBJ1-2 | TRBV7-8 | CASIALGQVDGYTF | TGTGCCAGCATCGCCCTTGGACAGGTGGATGGCTACACCTTC
NA | NA | TRBJ1-2 | TRBV7-3 | CASSLPGSIGYTF | TGTGCCAGCAGCTTACCGGGATCGATTGGCTACACCTTC
NA | NA | TRBJ2-3 | TRBV19 | CASSPTLALLADTQYF | TGTGCCAGTAGCCCAACTCTAGCCTTATTGGCAGATACGCAGTATTTT
NA | once | TRBJ1-6 | TRBV28 | CASSLRVSSPLHF | TGTGCCAGCAGTTTACGTGTTTCTTCACCCCTCCACTTT
NA | NA | TRBJ1-2 | TRBV2 | CASSTENYGYTF | TGTGCCAGCAGTACAGAAAACTATGGCTACACCTTC
TRBD2 | NA | TRBJ2-5 | TRBV27 | CASSLWGGETQYF | TGTGCCAGCAGTTTGTGGGGGGGAGAGACCCAGTACTTC
NA | NA | TRBJ1-1 | TRBV18 | CASSPLDEGRGKKF | TGTGCCAGCTCACCACTCGATGAGGGGAGGGGAAAGAAATTT
NA | NA | TRBJ1-5 | TRBV27 | CASSSLDSSYSNQPQHF | TGTGCCAGCAGTTCACTGGACAGCTCCTATAGCAATCAGCCCCAGCATTTT
NA | NA | TRBJ2-2 | TRBV2 | CASSPNTGELFF | TGTGCCTCTAGTCCTAACACCGGGGAGCTGTTTTTT
TRBD1 | NA | TRBJ1-5 | TRBV5-6 | CASSLGPGGRYNQPQHF | TGTGCCAGCAGCTTGGGTCCAGGGGGTCGTTACAATCAGCCCCAGCATTTT
TRBD1 | NA | TRBJ1-2 | TRBV5-6 | CASSRTGDHGYTF | TGTGCCAGCAGCCGCACAGGGGACCATGGCTACACCTTC
NA | NA | TRBJ1-1 | TRBV7-2 | CASSSTGKLRTEAFF | TGTGCCAGCAGCTCTACAGGGAAGTTGAGGACTGAAGCTTTCTTT
NA | NA | TRBJ2-1 | TRBV3-1/TRBV3-2 | CASSQSRGGAREQFF | TGTGCCAGCAGCCAAAGTAGGGGGGGGGCCCGGGAGCAGTTCTTC
TRBD1 | NA | TRBJ2-5 | TRBV3-1/TRBV3-2 | CASSQAGGIFLQYF | TGTGCCAGCAGCCAAGCAGGGGGCATATTTCTCCAGTACTTC
NA | NA | TRBJ2-5 | TRBV6-5 | CASSYQGGKETQYF | TGTGCCAGCAGTTACCAGGGCGGGAAAGAGACCCAGTACTTC
TRBD1 | NA | TRBJ1-5 | TRBV18 | CASSPPDRGRQPQHF | TGTGCCAGCTCACCTCCCGACAGGGGCAGGCAGCCCCAGCATTTT
TRBD2 | NA | TRBJ2-1 | TRBV7-9 | CASRAGTWTSGYNEQFF | TGTGCCAGCAGGGCGGGTACGTGGACTAGCGGATACAATGAGCAGTTCTTC
NA | NA | TRBJ2-5 | TRBV7-2 | CASSFPPGETQYF | TGTGCCAGCAGCTTCCCCCCCGGGGAGACCCAGTACTTC
NA | NA | TRBJ2-7 | TRBV6-5 | CASRRGLAFYEQYF | TGTGCCAGCAGACGGGGACTCGCATTCTACGAGCAGTACTTC
NA | NA | TRBJ1-2 | TRBV28 | CASGGRDNYGYTF | TGTGCCAGCGGCGGCAGGGATAACTATGGCTACACCTTC
TRBD1 | once | TRBJ1-1 | TRBV18 | CASSEGALNTEAFF | TGTGCCAGCTCTGAGGGGGCTCTGAACACTGAAGCTTTCTTT
NA | NA | TRBJ1-4 | TRBV13 | CASSLSKSENLFF | TGTGCCAGCAGCTTAAGCAAGTCTGAAAACCTGTTTTTT
TRBD1 | NA | TRBJ1-2 | TRBV3-1/TRBV3-2 | CASSPGQFNYGYTF | TGTGCCAGCAGCCCGGGACAGTTTAACTATGGCTACACCTTC